This T cell receptor (beta chain) was captured by sequencing in a study of Graves' ophthalmopathy and Graves' hyperthyroidism. Findings of the study overall: For separating ophthalmopathy from stable hyperthyroidism, a 13-signature model gave less than 90% sensitivity and 80% to 84% specificity.

RNA transcripts were the source from which TCR beta CDR3 regions were amplified. First-round RT-PCR relied on HTBI primers, and a second-round multiplex PCR came next. TCRdb called the multiplex PCR reads again in MiXCR, with one record for every CDR3 protein. The table shows about 1.1 million distinct CDR3 sequences, with about 35% occurring only once. This clonotype was seen ten or more times. Its antigen remains unidentified. The CDR3 covers 11 residues. Germline assignment: CDR1 LNHDA and CDR2 SQIVND (reference sequence). V lost 5 bases and J 14 bases, leaving 12 bases between the germline ends. Exclusion applied to patients with other autoimmune diseases, uncontrolled infections, pregnancy or lactation.

This clonotype was obtained from an adult man with Graves' hyperthyroidism. V usage is TRBV19 and J usage is TRBJ2-2; tentatively, D is TRBD1 (6 bases). Sequenced material: peripheral blood or thyroid tissue (not recorded which). The CDR3 bases are TGTGCCAGTAGTTGGGGGCAGGACCTGTTTTTT. It codes for CASSWGQDLFF. The full variable domain, rest sourced from reference TRBV19 and TRBJ2-2, is DGGITQSPKYLFRKEGQNVTLSCEQNLNHDAMYWYRQDPGQGLRLIYYSQIVNDFQKGDIAEGYSVSREKKESFPLTVTSAQKNPTAFYLCASSWGQDLFFGEGSRLTVL.